This TCR beta chain was identified in a study of blood T cell repertoires in COVID-19. About the study: Acute and convalescent COVID-19 samples came from the United States, Italy and Spain. PBMCs, B-cell-depleted T cells, or T cells were the source of the cDNA or gDNA that made up the material.

Germline lookup yields CDR1 SGDLS and CDR2 YYNGEE. Trimming left V 0 bases short and J 1 base short, with 8 bases between. The CDR3 is 16 residues long. In the source study's methods: Counts of nucleated cells, estimated from reference gene primer amplification, were obtained. Produced via immunoSEQ multiplex PCR; TCRdb's table is partial and in-frame only. Clonal size and the V and J genes are those of that table, whereas D and trimming came from the DNA. Here the sample spans approximately 210,000 clones, around 89% being singletons. The count of this clone is one. Sequencing was done on a sample of peripheral blood. V gene TRBV9 combines with J gene TRBJ1-6, with a weak D call TRBD1 (5 bases). The TCR sequence derives from a human donor in a cohort sampled during active COVID-19. The CDR3 DNA is TGTGCCAGCAGCGTAGCCCCAGGGTCCTATAATTCACCCCTCCACTTT. It is translated as CASSVAPGSYNSPLHF.